A selection of T cell receptor beta chains follows, all from one sample in a study of T cell changes during pregnancy in multiple sclerosis. TCRdb keeps only in-frame clones here, not all; method: immunoSEQ multiplex PCR. Counted here are approximately 37,000 clones, roughly 94% occurring once; the ten biggest clones make up approximately 1.6%. Sequencing used peripheral blood, obtained in the third trimester of pregnancy. Receptor source: a female donor with multiple sclerosis, enrolled in a pregnancy study. Both conserved end residues are part of each CDR3. A D gene is named only where the DNA matches it firmly. Size is omitted from some rows. Given values are once, few, many or a class for expanded clones.

V gene: TRBV14; clone size: .; J gene: TRBJ1-2; D gene: .; CDR3 protein: CASSQKARRWYGYTF; CDR3 DNA: TGTGCCAGCAGCCAAAAAGCTCGCAGGTGGTATGGCTACACCTTC
V gene: TRBV6-5; clone size: .; J gene: TRBJ1-4; D gene: .; CDR3 protein: CASSYLDSANEKLFF; CDR3 DNA: TGTGCCAGCAGTTACCTGGACAGCGCTAATGAAAAACTGTTTTTT
V gene: TRBV5-4; clone size: .; J gene: TRBJ2-7; D gene: .; CDR3 protein: CASSSNSSYEQYF; CDR3 DNA: TGTGCCAGCAGCTCAAACAGCTCCTACGAGCAGTACTTC
V gene: TRBV10-1; clone size: .; J gene: TRBJ2-3; D gene: .; CDR3 protein: CASSESDSQTPDTQYF; CDR3 DNA: TGCGCCAGCAGTGAGTCCGACTCCCAAACCCCAGATACGCAGTATTTT
V gene: TRBV7-9; clone size: .; J gene: TRBJ1-5; D gene: .; CDR3 protein: CASSLNHRSPEDF; CDR3 DNA: TGTGCCAGCAGCTTGAACCACCGGTCCCCCGAGGATTTT
V gene: TRBV28; clone size: .; J gene: TRBJ2-3; D gene: .; CDR3 protein: CASTEGGNVASNTQYF; CDR3 DNA: TGTGCCAGCACCGAGGGGGGGAACGTCGCGTCAAATACGCAGTATTTT
V gene: TRBV15; clone size: .; J gene: TRBJ2-1; D gene: .; CDR3 protein: CATSRDLGRGTYNEQFF; CDR3 DNA: TGTGCCACCAGCAGAGATCTCGGCAGGGGGACTTACAATGAGCAGTTCTTC
V gene: TRBV9; clone size: .; J gene: TRBJ2-5; D gene: TRBD1; CDR3 protein: CASSVGQGAAETQYF; CDR3 DNA: TGTGCCAGCAGCGTAGGACAGGGGGCTGCAGAGACCCAGTACTTC
V gene: TRBV9; clone size: .; J gene: TRBJ2-7; D gene: .; CDR3 protein: CASAPQGIMGEQYF; CDR3 DNA: TGTGCCAGTGCCCCACAGGGTATCATGGGCGAGCAGTACTTC
V gene: TRBV28; clone size: .; J gene: TRBJ2-7; D gene: .; CDR3 protein: CASSTTGLRSYEQYF; CDR3 DNA: TGTGCCAGCAGTACCACAGGGTTAAGGTCCTACGAGCAGTACTTC
V gene: TRBV19; clone size: .; J gene: TRBJ1-4; D gene: TRBD1; CDR3 protein: CASSIDPVGDRGPATNEKLFF; CDR3 DNA: TGTGCCAGTAGTATAGATCCAGTAGGCGACAGGGGACCCGCAACTAATGAAAAACTGTTTTTT
V gene: TRBV6-1; clone size: once; J gene: TRBJ1-1; D gene: .; CDR3 protein: CASSEGRKTEAFF; CDR3 DNA: TGTGCCAGCAGTGAGGGCCGGAAGACTGAAGCTTTCTTT
V gene: TRBV20-1; clone size: .; J gene: TRBJ2-1; D gene: TRBD2; CDR3 protein: CSASGGAVRFF; CDR3 DNA: TGCAGTGCTAGCGGGGGGGCCGTCCGGTTCTTC
V gene: TRBV4-3; clone size: .; J gene: TRBJ2-2; D gene: .; CDR3 protein: CASSQAPVNTGELFF; CDR3 DNA: TGCGCCAGCAGCCAAGCCCCGGTGAACACCGGGGAGCTGTTTTTT
V gene: TRBV19; clone size: .; J gene: TRBJ2-7; D gene: .; CDR3 protein: CASYNGGEQYF; CDR3 DNA: TGTGCCAGTTACAACGGAGGCGAGCAGTACTTC
V gene: TRBV4-2; clone size: .; J gene: TRBJ2-5; D gene: .; CDR3 protein: CASRHSLGGGVEETQYF; CDR3 DNA: TGTGCCAGCAGGCATAGTCTCGGAGGTGGAGTGGAGGAGACCCAGTACTTC
V gene: TRBV27; clone size: .; J gene: TRBJ2-5; D gene: TRBD2; CDR3 protein: CASSLGLRTSGNLETQYF; CDR3 DNA: TGTGCCAGCAGTTTGGGGCTAAGGACTAGCGGGAACTTAGAGACCCAGTACTTC
V gene: TRBV19; clone size: few; J gene: TRBJ2-7; D gene: .; CDR3 protein: CASSPPASVSYEQYF; CDR3 DNA: TGTGCCAGTAGTCCTCCTGCTAGCGTATCCTACGAGCAGTACTTC
V gene: TRBV15; clone size: once; J gene: TRBJ1-4; D gene: .; CDR3 protein: CATSRVGTQSKKLFF; CDR3 DNA: TGTGCCACCAGCAGAGTTGGCACCCAGTCCAAAAAACTGTTTTTT
V gene: TRBV5-1; clone size: .; J gene: TRBJ2-3; D gene: TRBD1; CDR3 protein: CASSFFVGTGGTDTQYF; CDR3 DNA: TGCGCCAGCAGCTTTTTCGTGGGGACAGGGGGGACAGATACGCAGTATTTT
V gene: TRBV25-1; clone size: .; J gene: TRBJ2-1; D gene: .; CDR3 protein: CASSEYRGSSYNEQFF; CDR3 DNA: TGTGCCAGCAGTGAATACAGGGGAAGCTCCTACAATGAGCAGTTCTTC
V gene: TRBV11-2; clone size: .; J gene: TRBJ1-6; D gene: .; CDR3 protein: CASSLQGRRNSPLHF; CDR3 DNA: TGTGCCAGCAGCTTACAGGGTCGGCGGAATTCACCCCTCCACTTT
V gene: TRBV5-6; clone size: .; J gene: TRBJ1-1; D gene: .; CDR3 protein: CASTAGRGAFF; CDR3 DNA: TGTGCCAGCACAGCGGGGCGGGGGGCTTTCTTT
V gene: TRBV10-3; clone size: .; J gene: TRBJ1-2; D gene: TRBD1; CDR3 protein: CATSKGTGDGYTF; CDR3 DNA: TGTGCCACCTCAAAGGGCACAGGGGATGGCTACACCTTC
V gene: TRBV28; clone size: .; J gene: TRBJ2-2; D gene: .; CDR3 protein: CASSSPGRGRGELFF; CDR3 DNA: TGTGCCAGCAGTTCCCCAGGACGGGGTCGGGGGGAGCTGTTTTTT
V gene: TRBV6-5; clone size: .; J gene: TRBJ1-5; D gene: .; CDR3 protein: CASNAGRSNQPQHF; CDR3 DNA: TGTGCCAGCAACGCGGGACGGTCAAATCAGCCCCAGCATTTT
V gene: TRBV19; clone size: .; J gene: TRBJ2-1; D gene: .; CDR3 protein: CASSTGWVYNEQFF; CDR3 DNA: TGTGCCAGTAGCACAGGGTGGGTTTACAATGAGCAGTTCTTC
V gene: TRBV18; clone size: .; J gene: TRBJ1-5; D gene: .; CDR3 protein: CASSRGGSNQPQHF; CDR3 DNA: TGTGCCAGCTCACGGGGGGGTAGCAATCAGCCCCAGCATTTT
V gene: TRBV2; clone size: .; J gene: TRBJ2-1; D gene: TRBD1; CDR3 protein: CASSVDRGVDEQFF; CDR3 DNA: TGTGCCAGCAGTGTGGACAGGGGGGTCGATGAGCAGTTCTTC
V gene: TRBV7-6; clone size: .; J gene: TRBJ2-1; D gene: .; CDR3 protein: CASSSTLLPGGEQFF; CDR3 DNA: TGTGCCAGCAGCTCTACCCTTCTGCCCGGGGGTGAGCAGTTCTTC
V gene: TRBV14; clone size: .; J gene: TRBJ2-5; D gene: TRBD2; CDR3 protein: CASSQLPSGSQETQYF; CDR3 DNA: TGTGCCAGCAGCCAGTTACCTAGCGGGAGTCAAGAGACCCAGTACTTC
V gene: TRBV7-9; clone size: .; J gene: TRBJ2-7; D gene: .; CDR3 protein: CASSRDSYYEQYF; CDR3 DNA: TGTGCCAGCAGCAGAGACAGTTATTACGAGCAGTACTTC
V gene: TRBV5-1; clone size: once; J gene: TRBJ2-1; D gene: .; CDR3 protein: CASSLTLHLYNEQFF; CDR3 DNA: TGCGCCAGCAGCTTGACACTACACCTTTACAATGAGCAGTTCTTC
V gene: TRBV5-6; clone size: .; J gene: TRBJ1-6; D gene: .; CDR3 protein: CASSLGLSSYNSPLHF; CDR3 DNA: TGTGCCAGCAGCTTGGGCCTGAGCTCCTATAATTCACCCCTCCACTTT
V gene: TRBV28; clone size: .; J gene: TRBJ2-1; D gene: TRBD1; CDR3 protein: CASSQPGQVKNNEQFF; CDR3 DNA: TGTGCCAGCAGTCAACCGGGACAGGTGAAGAACAATGAGCAGTTCTTC
V gene: TRBV9; clone size: once; J gene: TRBJ1-6; D gene: TRBD1; CDR3 protein: CASSALTGVNSPLHF; CDR3 DNA: TGTGCCAGCAGCGCGTTAACAGGGGTCAACTCACCCCTCCACTTT
V gene: TRBV11-2; clone size: .; J gene: TRBJ1-2; D gene: .; CDR3 protein: CASSLTGMEVGGYTF; CDR3 DNA: TGTGCCAGCAGCCTTACAGGGATGGAAGTAGGCGGCTACACCTTC
V gene: TRBV19; clone size: once; J gene: TRBJ2-7; D gene: TRBD1; CDR3 protein: CASSIDRGQGLDEQYF; CDR3 DNA: TGTGCCAGTAGTATAGATCGGGGACAGGGGCTGGACGAGCAGTACTTC
V gene: TRBV13; clone size: .; J gene: TRBJ2-7; D gene: TRBD1; CDR3 protein: CASSFRQGKLSYEQYF; CDR3 DNA: TGTGCCAGCAGCTTTCGACAGGGGAAACTGTCCTACGAGCAGTACTTC
V gene: TRBV5-5; clone size: .; J gene: TRBJ2-2; D gene: .; CDR3 protein: CASSLVATNTGELFF; CDR3 DNA: TGTGCCAGCAGCTTGGTGGCCACGAACACCGGGGAGCTGTTTTTT
V gene: TRBV15; clone size: .; J gene: TRBJ2-7; D gene: TRBD2; CDR3 protein: CATSRDGTSGGREQYF; CDR3 DNA: TGTGCCACCAGCAGAGATGGGACTAGCGGAGGTAGGGAGCAGTACTTC
V gene: TRBV28; clone size: .; J gene: TRBJ2-1; D gene: .; CDR3 protein: CASSLGEKTYNEQFF; CDR3 DNA: TGTGCCAGCAGTTTAGGGGAGAAAACCTACAATGAGCAGTTCTTC
V gene: TRBV9; clone size: .; J gene: TRBJ1-1; D gene: TRBD1; CDR3 protein: CASSTGTGNTEAFF; CDR3 DNA: TGTGCCAGCAGCACAGGGACAGGGAACACTGAAGCTTTCTTT
V gene: TRBV28; clone size: .; J gene: TRBJ1-1; D gene: .; CDR3 protein: CASSLRGRSTEAFF; CDR3 DNA: TGTGCCAGCAGCCTTAGGGGTAGAAGCACTGAAGCTTTCTTT
V gene: TRBV5-6; clone size: once; J gene: TRBJ2-1; D gene: TRBD1; CDR3 protein: CASSLGQGWNEQFF; CDR3 DNA: TGTGCCAGCAGCCTGGGACAGGGGTGGAATGAGCAGTTCTTC
V gene: TRBV6-5; clone size: .; J gene: TRBJ2-2; D gene: .; CDR3 protein: CASSAGSDTGELFF; CDR3 DNA: TGTGCCAGCAGTGCGGGGAGCGACACCGGGGAGCTGTTTTTT
V gene: TRBV30; clone size: .; J gene: TRBJ2-7; D gene: TRBD2; CDR3 protein: CAWSVLAGTYEQYF; CDR3 DNA: TGTGCCTGGAGTGTACTAGCGGGGACCTACGAGCAGTACTTC
V gene: TRBV5-8; clone size: .; J gene: TRBJ2-7; D gene: TRBD2; CDR3 protein: CASSRWGRSGGTLTYEQYF; CDR3 DNA: TGTGCCAGCAGCCGCTGGGGTAGAAGCGGGGGGACTCTTACCTACGAGCAGTACTTC
V gene: TRBV5-4; clone size: .; J gene: TRBJ1-1; D gene: .; CDR3 protein: CASSLVPGPNLNTEAFF; CDR3 DNA: TGTGCCAGCAGCTTGGTGCCAGGTCCTAATCTGAACACTGAAGCTTTCTTT